This is a list of T cell receptor beta chains from one sample in a study of shared clonotypes between healthy human individuals. TCRdb keeps only in-frame clones here, not all; method: immunoSEQ multiplex PCR. The table includes about 2.2 million clones, around 93% detected once. Source material: naive CD8+ T cells from PBMCs. These TCRs come from a young man in good health. Some clones in this sample may be carry-over from other donors' samples. Each CDR3 is given with its conserved first and last residue. D genes are given only for firm matches. Size is omitted from some rows. Given values are once, few, many or a class for expanded clones.

d_call,v_call,cdr3_length,clone_size,j_call,cdr3_nt,cdr3_aa
TRBD1,TRBV9,14,-,TRBJ1-1,TGTGCCAGCAGCGCCCCCGGGACAGGCACTGAAGCTTTCTTT,CASSAPGTGTEAFF
TRBD2,TRBV10-2,16,-,TRBJ2-7,TGCGCCAGCAGTTACTACACCGGACTAGCAGGATACGAGCAGTACTTC,CASSYYTGLAGYEQYF
-,TRBV7-9,17,-,TRBJ2-6,TGTGCCAGCAGCTTTGGGTTTTCGGGCTCTGGGGCCAACGTCCTGACTTTC,CASSFGFSGSGANVLTF
TRBD1,TRBV27,17,-,TRBJ2-7,TGTGCCAGCAGTATGCTACAGGGGTCGGGTCCCCCTGTTGAGCAGTACTTC,CASSMLQGSGPPVEQYF
-,TRBV7-6,19,few,TRBJ2-2,TGTGCCAGCAGCTTAGTCCCACAGCAGACAGGAACGAACACCGGGGAGCTGTTTTTT,CASSLVPQQTGTNTGELFF
-,TRBV7-3,17,-,TRBJ2-5,TGTGCCAGCAGCCCATGGGGGGGACAGGCGGCTCGGGAGACCCAGTACTTC,CASSPWGGQAARETQYF
TRBD2,TRBV11-2,17,-,TRBJ2-1,TGTGCCAGCAGCTTATCAAGGGCGGGAGGGTTATACAATGAGCAGTTCTTC,CASSLSRAGGLYNEQFF
TRBD1,TRBV19,14,once,TRBJ2-7,TGTGCCAGTAGTTCGGGACAGGAAAGATACGAGCAGTACTTC,CASSSGQERYEQYF
-,TRBV28,16,-,TRBJ2-1,TGTGCCAGCAGTTTACTCTCTAATCGGCTGTTCGGTGAGCAGTTCTTC,CASSLLSNRLFGEQFF
-,TRBV28,11,-,TRBJ2-7,TGTGCCAGCAGTTCCGGGGAGGAACAGTACTTC,CASSSGEEQYF
-,TRBV18,19,-,TRBJ2-2,TGTGCCAGCGGGGGGTCTAGCGACAGGCCACGAAAATTCACCGGGGAGCTGTTTTTT,CASGGSSDRPRKFTGELFF
TRBD2,TRBV27,14,-,TRBJ2-7,TGTGCCAGCTCAATTGGGGGGGACCGCTACGAGCAGTACTTC,CASSIGGDRYEQYF
TRBD1,TRBV7-9,15,-,TRBJ2-1,TGTGCCAGCAGTTTGGGACAGGGGGTAAGGAATGAGCAGTTCTTC,CASSLGQGVRNEQFF
TRBD2,TRBV9,13,-,TRBJ2-1,TGTGCCAGCAGCGTCCCGGGGGGCAATGAGCAGTTCTTC,CASSVPGGNEQFF
-,TRBV11-2,14,-,TRBJ2-7,TGTGCCAGCAGCTCGCCCCCGGGACCCGTGGAGCAGTACTTC,CASSSPPGPVEQYF
-,TRBV11-2,15,once,TRBJ2-7,TGTGCCAGCAGCACACACGGGAGAAATCCCTACGAGCAGTACTTC,CASSTHGRNPYEQYF
-,TRBV10-1,12,few,TRBJ2-7,TGCGCCAGCAGCTACATCACGGGGGAGCAGTACTTC,CASSYITGEQYF
TRBD1,TRBV28,14,-,TRBJ2-7,TGTGCCAGCAGTACCAGGACAGGGGCTTACGAGCAGTACTTC,CASSTRTGAYEQYF
TRBD2,TRBV7-3,14,-,TRBJ2-1,TGTGCCAGCAGCCACGGGACTAGGGGCAATGAGCAGTTCTTC,CASSHGTRGNEQFF
TRBD2,TRBV11-2,16,-,TRBJ2-7,TGTGCCAGCAGCCTCACTAGCGGGAGTACCTTCTACGAGCAGTACTTC,CASSLTSGSTFYEQYF
-,TRBV4-1,17,-,TRBJ2-2,TGCGCCAGCAGCCAAGACCCTCGAAAGTTAAACACCGGGGAGCTGTTTTTT,CASSQDPRKLNTGELFF
-,TRBV27,14,-,TRBJ2-1,TGTGCCAGCAGTCGACAGCTAATCTACAATGAGCAGTTCTTC,CASSRQLIYNEQFF
-,TRBV27,11,-,TRBJ2-1,TGTGCCAGCAGCGTCTACAATGAGCAGTTCTTC,CASSVYNEQFF
-,TRBV18,14,-,TRBJ1-5,TGTGCCAGCTCCGAGGAGACAGCGAATCAGCCCCAGCATTTT,CASSEETANQPQHF
TRBD1,TRBV7-9,17,-,TRBJ2-2,TGTGCCAGCAGGAATCCCCCGGGACAGGGAAGGGCCGGGGAGCTGTTTTTT,CASRNPPGQGRAGELFF
TRBD1,TRBV30,14,-,TRBJ2-7,TGTGCCTGGAATATGCGGGACAGGGGGTACGAGCAGTACTTC,CAWNMRDRGYEQYF
-,TRBV20-1,10,-,TRBJ2-7,TGCAGCACCTCCCGTTACGAGCAGTACTTC,CSTSRYEQYF
TRBD1,TRBV7-9,16,-,TRBJ2-7,TGTGCCAGCAGGGGACCCCAGGGGGACGGCACCTACGAGCAGTACTTC,CASRGPQGDGTYEQYF
TRBD1,TRBV30,14,few,TRBJ1-5,TGTGCCTGGAACGACGGGACAGGGAATCAGCCCCAGCATTTT,CAWNDGTGNQPQHF
-,TRBV5-6,14,-,TRBJ1-3,TGTGCCAGCAGCTTACTGGGCTCTGGAAACACCATATATTTT,CASSLLGSGNTIYF
-,TRBV5-4,15,-,TRBJ2-7,TGTGCCAGCAGCTTGGCCGGTAGGGGGGTAAGCGAGCAGTACTTC,CASSLAGRGVSEQYF
-,TRBV6-5,14,-,TRBJ2-2,TGTGCCAGCACCTACTCGGACCCCAGCGGGGAGCTGTTTTTT,CASTYSDPSGELFF
TRBD2,TRBV19,17,-,TRBJ2-1,TGTGCCAGTAGCGCCGGGGCCGCCGGACTAGCGGGCAATGAGCAGTTCTTC,CASSAGAAGLAGNEQFF
-,TRBV11-2,13,-,TRBJ2-1,TGTGCCAGCAGCGGGAGCGGATACAATGAGCAGTTCTTC,CASSGSGYNEQFF
-,TRBV14,16,-,TRBJ2-7,TGTGCCAGCAGCCAAGACGGGCCCCATGTCCGCTACGAGCAGTACTTC,CASSQDGPHVRYEQYF
-,TRBV6-5,15,once,TRBJ2-3,TGTGCCAGCAGTTACGGGAGATTTAGCACAGATACGCAGTATTTT,CASSYGRFSTDTQYF
TRBD1,TRBV19,14,-,TRBJ1-1,TGTGCCAGTAGTTGGGGGACAGAGAACACTGAAGCTTTCTTT,CASSWGTENTEAFF
-,TRBV30,13,-,TRBJ1-5,TGTGCCTGGAGTTGGACAGTAGATCAGCCCCAGCATTTT,CAWSWTVDQPQHF
-,TRBV15,14,-,TRBJ1-2,TGTGCCACCAGCAGAGACCTTAGTTTATATGGCTACACCTTC,CATSRDLSLYGYTF
TRBD2,TRBV28,15,-,TRBJ2-5,TGTGCCAGCAGTTTATACTTTAGCGGGGGAGAGACCCAGTACTTC,CASSLYFSGGETQYF
TRBD2,TRBV15,14,-,TRBJ2-2,TGTGCCACCAGCGCAAGACTAGCGGCCGGGGAGCTGTTTTTT,CATSARLAAGELFF
-,TRBV16,14,-,TRBJ1-1,TGTGCCAGCAGCCAATGGACAGCGAACACTGAAGCTTTCTTT,CASSQWTANTEAFF
-,TRBV27,13,-,TRBJ2-5,TGTGCCAGCAGGGCTATTAACCAAGAGACCCAGTACTTC,CASRAINQETQYF
-,TRBV27,15,-,TRBJ1-2,TGTGCCAGCAGTCCGAGGACAGTTACTAACTATGGCTACACCTTC,CASSPRTVTNYGYTF
TRBD1,TRBV19,18,-,TRBJ1-4,TGTGCCAGTAGTCGGGACAGGGCCCTCATTGCAACTAATGAAAAACTGTTTTTT,CASSRDRALIATNEKLFF
-,TRBV28,15,-,TRBJ1-3,TGTGCCAGCAGCCCTATGCAGGGCTCTGGAAACACCATATATTTT,CASSPMQGSGNTIYF
-,TRBV11-2,12,-,TRBJ1-2,TGTGCCAGCAGCTTAGCAATGGGAGAGGCTGCCTTC,CASSLAMGEAAF
-,TRBV29-1,11,-,TRBJ2-2,TGCAGCGTTATAGGGGCCGGGGAGCTGTTTTTT,CSVIGAGELFF
-,TRBV28,14,-,TRBJ1-5,TGTGCCAGCAGTTTTTGGGGGAGCAATCAGCCCCAGCATTTT,CASSFWGSNQPQHF
TRBD1,TRBV7-3,14,-,TRBJ1-2,TGTGCCAGCAGCCCCACCGGGACAGGGATTGGCTACACCTTC,CASSPTGTGIGYTF
-,TRBV2,13,-,TRBJ2-2,TGTGCCAGCAAGTCCCCGCCATCCGGGGAGCTGTTTTTT,CASKSPPSGELFF
-,TRBV28,14,-,TRBJ1-3,TGTGCCAGCAGTTTAAGAGCCTATGGAAACACCATATATTTT,CASSLRAYGNTIYF
TRBD1,TRBV7-9,16,once,TRBJ1-4,TGTGCCAGCAGCCGAGGGACAGGACCCAGGAGTGAAAAACTGTTTTTT,CASSRGTGPRSEKLFF
TRBD2,TRBV19,17,-,TRBJ2-7,TGTGCCAGTAGTATAGATCAGGTAGCGGGGGATACCAACGAGCAGTACTTC,CASSIDQVAGDTNEQYF
-,TRBV7-9,15,-,TRBJ1-1,TGTGCCAGCAGCGGGCAGGGAAGAATGAACACTGAAGCTTTCTTT,CASSGQGRMNTEAFF
TRBD2,TRBV6-4,17,few,TRBJ2-2,TGTGCCAGCAGTGACCTCGGACTAGCGGGAGCACCCGGGGAGCTGTTTTTT,CASSDLGLAGAPGELFF
-,TRBV5-1,16,-,TRBJ2-3,TGCGCCAGCAGCTTGGCCTTTGTGCCCCTGGAGGATACGCAGTATTTT,CASSLAFVPLEDTQYF